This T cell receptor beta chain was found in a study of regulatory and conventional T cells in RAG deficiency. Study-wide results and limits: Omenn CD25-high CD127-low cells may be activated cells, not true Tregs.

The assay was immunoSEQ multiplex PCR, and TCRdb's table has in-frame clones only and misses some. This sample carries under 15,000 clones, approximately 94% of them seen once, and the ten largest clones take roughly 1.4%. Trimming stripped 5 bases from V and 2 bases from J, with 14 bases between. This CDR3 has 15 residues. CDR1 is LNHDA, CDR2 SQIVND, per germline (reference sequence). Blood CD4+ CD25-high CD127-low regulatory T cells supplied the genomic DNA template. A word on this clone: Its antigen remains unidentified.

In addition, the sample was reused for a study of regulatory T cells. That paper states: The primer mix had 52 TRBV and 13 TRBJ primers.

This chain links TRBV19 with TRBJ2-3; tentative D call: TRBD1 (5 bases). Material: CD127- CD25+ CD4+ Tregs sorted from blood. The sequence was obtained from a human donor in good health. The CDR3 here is CASSPRQIPTDTQYF. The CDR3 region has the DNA TGTGCCAGTAGTCCGCGACAGATACCCACAGATACGCAGTATTTT.